Listed below are T cell receptor beta chains from one sample, sequenced in a study of blood T cell repertoires in COVID-19. Data came from immunoSEQ multiplex PCR; TCRdb stores just in-frame clones and leaves some out. The sample includes 250,000 to 350,000 clones, about 90% of them seen just once. Sequenced input: peripheral blood. The receptors stem from a woman in her 30s with COVID-19, enrolled during active disease. The CDR3 runs from the conserved cysteine through the conserved F or W. D genes are given only for firm matches. A row's size may be missing; if present it is once, few, many or a size class.

V gene,J gene,clone size,D gene,CDR3 DNA,CDR3 protein
TRBV14,TRBJ2-5,.,TRBD1,TGTGCCAGCAGCCTCCAGACAGGGAGTCAAGAGACCCAGTACTTC,CASSLQTGSQETQYF
TRBV28,TRBJ2-2,.,TRBD2,TGTGCCAGCCGCAATTTGAGGGGAACTAGCGGAACGAACACCGGGGAGCTGTTTTTT,CASRNLRGTSGTNTGELFF
TRBV5-6,TRBJ1-6,.,.,TGTGCCAGCAGTCAACCGGGACAAGGAAATTCACCCCTCCACTTT,CASSQPGQGNSPLHF
TRBV5-1,TRBJ2-7,once,TRBD2,TGCGCCAGCAGCTTAGGACTAGCAACCTACGAGCAGTACTTC,CASSLGLATYEQYF
TRBV4-2,TRBJ2-7,.,TRBD1,TGTGCCAGCAGCCAAGAGGACAGGGTACCCAACGAGCAGTACTTC,CASSQEDRVPNEQYF
TRBV11-2,TRBJ2-3,.,TRBD2,TGTGCCAGCAGCCGGGGGGGGAGTGGAGATACGCAGTATTTT,CASSRGGSGDTQYF
TRBV30,TRBJ1-2,.,.,TGTGCCCTGAGCAGGGTTTATGGCTACACCTTC,CALSRVYGYTF
TRBV9,TRBJ1-1,.,.,TGTGCCAGCAGCGTTAGTGGAGGGCCCACTGAAGCTTTCTTT,CASSVSGGPTEAFF
TRBV10-2,TRBJ1-4,.,TRBD1,TGCGCCAGCAGCCAATTTACAGGGGGTCTTAATGAAAAACTGTTTTTT,CASSQFTGGLNEKLFF
TRBV27,TRBJ1-5,.,TRBD1,TGTGCCAGCAGTGCAGGGACAGCGCTAAATCAGCCCCAGCATTTT,CASSAGTALNQPQHF
TRBV6-6,TRBJ2-4,.,.,TGTGCCAGCAGCGATGGGCCTGCAAACATTCAGTACTTC,CASSDGPANIQYF